The next 25 T cell receptor beta chains were all read from a single sample in a study of CD8+ T cells in alopecia areata. Once RNA had been extracted, it was reverse transcribed into cDNA to act as the sequencing template. TCRdb's copy holds only in-frame clones and misses some; the assay was immunoSEQ multiplex PCR. The data show some 200,000 clones, 55% to 70% seen once. Indicated treatment: oral pan-JAK inhibitor, 5-10 mg twice daily. Sequences were derived from CD4+ T cells sorted from blood, sampled at week 4, from a patient treated with tofacitinib. The source is a human donor with alopecia areata.

For the CDR3, the DNA is TGTGCCAGCAGCTTCGAGAGGTCGGAAGCTTTCTTT. Translating it yields CASSFERSEAFF. V gene TRBV5-4 combines with J gene TRBJ1-1, with unresolved D. CDR3 length: 12 residues. V shed 2 bases and J shed 8 bases, with 10 bases lying between them. Germline CDR1 is SGHNT and CDR2 is YYREEE (reference sequence).

V gene TRBV27 combines with J gene TRBJ2-7; tentatively, D is TRBD1 (5 bases). The CDR3 covers 14 residues. Between the trimmed V and J ends, which lost 6 bases and 0 bases, there was a span of 12 bases. Looked up from germline, CDR1 is MNHEY and CDR2 is SMNVEV (reference sequence). CDR3 DNA: TGTGCCAGCAGAAGAACAGGTTACTCCTACGAGCAGTACTTC. This translates into CASRRTGYSYEQYF.

The chain links TRBV5-1 to TRBJ1-6; no definite D call. V lost 3 bases to trimming and J lost 8 bases, with 15 bases between them. Per the germline V gene, CDR1 is SGHRS and CDR2 is YFSETQ. The CDR3 covers 15 residues. Written as DNA, the CDR3 is TGCGCCAGCAGCTGGGATAGTGCAGTAGATTCACCCCTCCACTTT. It encodes CASSWDSAVDSPLHF.

The rearrangement uses TRBV15 and TRBJ1-2; D is perhaps TRBD1 (6 bases). Trimming left V 1 base short and J 6 bases short, with 9 bases between. The CDR3 is 13 amino acids. Germline V gives CDR1 LNHNV, CDR2 YYDKDF (reference sequence). The CDR3 coding sequence is TGTGCCACCAGCAGAGCACAGGGCGATGGCTACACCTTC. Encoded protein: CATSRAQGDGYTF.

The chain recombines TRBV15 with TRBJ1-2; 7 nucleotides align to TRBD1. Trimming at V came to 0 bases and at J to 0 bases, leaving 1 base not matched to a gene. This CDR3 comprises 15 residues. From germline, CDR1 is LNHNV and CDR2 YYDKDF (reference sequence). CDR3 coding DNA: TGTGCCACCAGCAGAGAACAGGGGTCTAACTATGGCTACACCTTC. Translated: CATSREQGSNYGYTF.

The chain is built from TRBV2 and TRBJ2-1; maybe TRBD2 (5 bases). This CDR3 has 13 residues. Trimming took 4 bases from V and 8 from J, leaving 12 bases between them. Germline CDR1 reads SNHLY; CDR2 reads FYNNEI. The CDR3 region is CASSVGLADEQFF. The CDR3 nucleotides read TGTGCCAGCAGTGTCGGCCTAGCCGATGAGCAGTTCTTC.

This clone occurred a few times. The V and J genes are TRBV19 and TRBJ1-5; tentatively, D is TRBD1 (5 bases). In germline, CDR1 is LNHDA, CDR2 SQIVND (reference sequence). CDR3 length: 14 residues. V dropped 8 bases and J dropped 8 bases, with 19 bases sitting between them. The CDR3 here is CASGNGGRSEPQHF. The CDR3 region has the DNA TGTGCCAGTGGTAACGGGGGAAGGAGCGAGCCCCAGCATTTT. Using reference TRBV19 and TRBJ1-5 for the parts outside the CDR3, the full variable domain is DGGITQSPKYLFRKEGQNVTLSCEQNLNHDAMYWYRQDPGQGLRLIYYSQIVNDFQKGDIAEGYSVSREKKESFPLTVTSAQKNPTAFYLCASGNGGRSEPQHFGDGTRLSIL.

The chain couples TRBV20-1 to TRBJ2-7; possible D gene TRBD2, 6 bases. The CDR3 length is 11 residues. The germline V and J ends were trimmed by 6 bases and 7 bases, with 13 bases remaining between them. Germline CDR1 and CDR2: DFQATT and SNEGSKA (reference sequence). The CDR3 DNA sequence: TGCAGTGCCCCGCAGGAGGGAGAGCAGTACTTC. Protein product: CSAPQEGEQYF.

The gene calls are TRBV12-5 and TRBJ1-1; D is ambiguous. The CDR3 sequence is 13 residues long. Per the germline V gene, CDR1 is LGHNT and CDR2 is FRNRAP. Between the trimmed V and J ends, which lost 2 bases and 1 base, there was a span of 5 bases. The CDR3 sequence: CASGLRENTEAFF. Here the CDR3 DNA reads TGTGCTAGTGGTTTGCGTGAGAACACTGAAGCTTTCTTT.

CDR3 region: CASSYSGMPYNEQFF. The CDR3 DNA reads TGTGCCAGCAGTTACTCGGGGATGCCCTACAATGAGCAGTTCTTC. V usage is TRBV6-5 and J usage is TRBJ2-1, with no clear D. Germline loops: CDR1 MNHEY, CDR2 SVGAGI. Trimming removed 0 bases from V and 2 bases from J, with 8 bases in between. The CDR3 has 15 residues.

The rearrangement joins TRBV5-6 to TRBJ2-4; 9 nucleotides align to TRBD2. With V trimmed by 6 bases and J by 0 bases, 13 bases remained unmatched. From germline, CDR1 is SGHDT and CDR2 YYEEEE. This CDR3 is 18 amino acids long. The CDR3 protein is CASTPSGLATLAKNIQYF. The CDR3 DNA sequence: TGTGCCAGCACCCCCTCCGGACTAGCGACACTAGCCAAAAACATTCAGTACTTC.

CDR3 DNA: TGCGCCAGCAGCTCGTCGTTGACAGGCACCCACGAGCAGTACTTC. Translating gives CASSSSLTGTHEQYF. V gene TRBV5-1 combines with J gene TRBJ2-7, with D perhaps TRBD1 (6 bases). V was pared by 3 bases and J by 5 bases, with 18 bases between. The germline V gene encodes CDR1 SGHRS and CDR2 YFSETQ. This CDR3 is 15 amino acids long.

This clone has just a few counts. V and J are TRBV18 and TRBJ1-2; 7 bases line up with TRBD1. Germline-derived CDR1 and CDR2 are KGHSH and LQKENI. The CDR3 is 15 residues long. J was trimmed by 7 bases and V by 6 bases; bases with no gene match: 14. Written as DNA, the CDR3 is TGTGCCAGCTCTCTTAACCCAGGGGGAGTACGTGGCTACACCTTC. This codes for CASSLNPGGVRGYTF.

The chain joins TRBV30 to TRBJ2-1; TRBD2 matches at 12 bases. V was clipped by 2 bases and J by 5 bases; unmatched bases: 4. The CDR3 has 15 residues. Germline assignment: CDR1 GTSNPN and CDR2 SVGIG (reference sequence). The CDR3 DNA reads as TGTGCCTGGAGTCCCGGACTAGCGGGGCACAATGAGCAGTTCTTC. This gives the protein CAWSPGLAGHNEQFF.

The chain uses TRBV19 and TRBJ2-2; D may be TRBD1 (5 bases). CDR1 and CDR2 (germline): LNHDA, SQIVND (reference sequence). With 1 base removed from V and 1 base from J, the gap between germline ends came to 7 bases. This CDR3 is built from 15 residues. The CDR3 spells CASSIVGLNTGELFF. In nucleotides, the CDR3 is TGTGCCAGTAGTATAGTGGGGCTGAACACCGGGGAGCTGTTTTTT.

The rearrangement joins TRBV7-9 to TRBJ1-2, with D unresolved. The CDR3 totals 15 residues. With 5 bases removed from V and 1 base from J, the gap between germline ends came to 14 bases. Germline CDR1 and CDR2: SEHNR and FQNEAQ (reference sequence). Here the CDR3 DNA reads TGTGCCAGCAGCCTTCAAGACGGGCTTAACTATGGCTACACCTTC. Its translation is CASSLQDGLNYGYTF.

V and J are TRBV7-9 and TRBJ1-6; 7 bases agree with TRBD1. J lost 7 bases, V lost 1 base, and 4 bases had no gene match. CDR3 length: 15 residues. Germline values: CDR1 SEHNR, CDR2 FQNEAQ (reference sequence). The CDR3 sequence: CASSLGQGSNSPLHF. CDR3 DNA sequence: TGTGCCAGCAGCTTAGGACAGGGAAGCAATTCACCCCTCCACTTT.

The V call is TRBV29-1, the J call TRBJ2-5, with 11 bases fitting TRBD2. Germline V gene data show CDR1 as SQVTM and CDR2 as ANQGSEA. The CDR3 contains 15 residues. V dropped 2 bases and J dropped 5; count of bases not matched to a gene: 7. CDR3: CSVEMASGGRETQYF. For the CDR3, the DNA is TGCAGCGTTGAAATGGCTAGCGGGGGGCGGGAGACCCAGTACTTC. Combining the CDR3 with reference TRBV29-1 and TRBJ2-5 gives the whole variable domain SAVISQKPSRDICQRGTSLTIQCQVDSQVTMMFWYRQQPGQSLTLIATANQGSEATYESGFVIDKFPISRPNLTFSTLTVSNMSPEDSSIYLCSVEMASGGRETQYFGPGTRLLVL.

The chain links TRBV6-1 to TRBJ2-2, with TRBD1 matching 10 bases. V lost 1 base and J lost 0; bases outside the gene matches: 11. The CDR3 runs 20 residues. Germline V CDR1 and CDR2: MNHNS, SASEGT. DNA for the CDR3: TGTGCCAGCAGTGAAGTTACCCGGACAGGGGGATATTCGAACACCGGGGAGCTGTTTTTT. Its protein product is CASSEVTRTGGYSNTGELFF.

This chain uses TRBV29-1 with TRBJ2-1; TRBD2 matches 8 bases. The CDR3 is 11 amino acids. V lost 0 bases to trimming and J lost 15 bases; unmatched junction nucleotides: 4. The germline CDR1 and CDR2 sequences are SQVTM and ANQGSEA. CDR3 coding DNA: TGCAGCGTTGAAGAAGCGGGGGCGGTGTTCTTC. Amino acid sequence: CSVEEAGAVFF.

This sequence joins TRBV4-1 and TRBJ1-3; D may be TRBD1 (6 bases). Between the trimmed V and J ends, which lost 2 bases and 1 base, there was a span of 12 bases. The CDR3 has 16 amino acids. Germline assignment: CDR1 MGHRA and CDR2 YSYEKL. The CDR3 sequence is CASSQQGRTSGNTIYF. The CDR3 bases are TGCGCCAGCAGCCAACAGGGGAGAACGTCTGGAAACACCATATATTTT.

This clone was counted between two and nine times. The rearrangement links TRBV7-9 to TRBJ1-1, with D possibly being TRBD1 (5 bases). In germline, CDR1 is SEHNR, CDR2 FQNEAQ (reference sequence). The CDR3 runs to 16 residues. Trimming removed 0 bases from V and 0 bases from J, with 11 bases in between. The CDR3 DNA follows: TGTGCCAGCAGCTTAGCCCCGGGGGGATTGAACACTGAAGCTTTCTTT. It translates to CASSLAPGGLNTEAFF.

This sequence joins TRBV30 and TRBJ1-1; no definite D call. The V and J ends lost 8 bases and 0 bases respectively, with 19 bases between them. The CDR3 runs to 15 residues. Germline lookup yields CDR1 GTSNPN and CDR2 SVGIG (reference sequence). CDR3 loop: CAIKPRTVMNTEAFF. The CDR3 coding sequence is TGTGCCATTAAACCTCGGACGGTCATGAACACTGAAGCTTTCTTT.

This clone was counted a few times. Other DNA sequences within the sample encode an identical CDR3. The CDR3 sequence: CSVDGSSYEQYF. DNA for the CDR3: TGCAGCGTTGATGGGAGCTCCTACGAGCAGTACTTC. The rearrangement uses TRBV29-1 and TRBJ2-7; possible D gene TRBD2, 5 bases. Germline CDR1 reads SQVTM; CDR2 reads ANQGSEA. This CDR3 comprises 12 residues. V was shortened by 3 bases and J by 0 bases, with 6 bases between the two germline ends.

This rearrangement joins TRBV4-1 to TRBJ2-1, with D tentatively TRBD1 (5 bases). This CDR3 is 14 amino acids long. Germline loops: CDR1 MGHRA, CDR2 YSYEKL. Trimming cost V 1 base and J 7 bases, with 11 bases left between them. In DNA, the CDR3 is TGCGCCAGCAGCCAAGGGCCAGGGCTTAATGAGCAGTTCTTC. This translates into CASSQGPGLNEQFF.